This paragraph covers one T cell receptor (beta chain) sequence. Possible read error: a much larger clone is one base away. The DNA is omitted, as the CDR3 cannot be located on it reliably, and the CDR3 follows TCRdb's listing. The library came from three nested PCR rounds adapted from ARM-PCR protocols. Each CDR3 protein is one row after TCRdb ran MiXCR on the multiplex PCR reads. This sample has 55,000 to 65,000 distinct CDR3 sequences, with roughly 60% found just once. Germline-derived CDR1 and CDR2 are SGHRS and YFSETQ. The CDR3 is 17 residues long, counting both termini. This sample's RNA came from whole unsorted tissue. More than 3 cm separated this lung sample from the edge of the tumor. The sample comes from a study of tumor and adjacent non-tumor tissue in lung cancer.

J is TRBJ2-3 and V is TRBV5-1; no DNA check was done on the table's D call, TRBD1. The clonotype originates from a man aged 65 to 79 with non-small cell lung cancer. Sequencing was done on a sample of distant non-tumor lung tissue. CDR3 sequence: CASSREVGAGSTDTRYF.